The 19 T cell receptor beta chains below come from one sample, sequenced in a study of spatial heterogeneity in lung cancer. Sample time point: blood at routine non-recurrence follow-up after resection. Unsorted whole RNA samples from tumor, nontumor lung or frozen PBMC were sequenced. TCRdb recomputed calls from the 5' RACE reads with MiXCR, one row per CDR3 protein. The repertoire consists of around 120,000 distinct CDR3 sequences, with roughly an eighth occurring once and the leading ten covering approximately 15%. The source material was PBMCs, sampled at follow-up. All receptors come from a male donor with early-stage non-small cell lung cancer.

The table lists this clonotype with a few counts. DNA of the CDR3: TGTGCCAGCAGCCCCTACCGAGACTATAATTCACCCCTCCACTTT. This gives the protein CASSPYRDYNSPLHF. The rearrangement uses TRBV7-9 and TRBJ1-6; D unresolved. The CDR3 length is 15 residues. Trimming removed 5 bases at V and 3 bases at J, with 11 bases between. Germline V CDR1 and CDR2: SEHNR, FQNEAQ (reference sequence). Based on the CDR3 plus reference TRBV7-9 and TRBJ1-6, the full variable domain is DTGVSQNPRHKITKRGQNVTFRCDPISEHNRLYWYRQTLGQGPEFLTYFQNEAQLEKSRLLSDRFSAERPKGSFSTLEIQRTEQGDSAMYLCASSPYRDYNSPLHFGNGTRLTVT.

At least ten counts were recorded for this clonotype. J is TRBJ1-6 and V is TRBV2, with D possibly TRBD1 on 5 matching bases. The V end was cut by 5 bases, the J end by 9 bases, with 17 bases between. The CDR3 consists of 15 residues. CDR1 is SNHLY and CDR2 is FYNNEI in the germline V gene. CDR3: CASSSARAGSSPLHF. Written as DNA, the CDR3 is TGTGCCAGCAGTTCCGCCAGGGCGGGATCTTCACCCCTCCACTTT. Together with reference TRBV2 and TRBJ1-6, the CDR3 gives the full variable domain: EPEVTQTPSHQVTQMGQEVILRCVPISNHLYFYWYRQILGQKVEFLVSFYNNEISEKSEIFDDQFSVERPDGSNFTLKIRSTKLEDSAMYFCASSSARAGSSPLHFGNGTRLTVT.

DNA for the CDR3: TGTGCCAGCAGCGATCGATTACAGGGAGATACGCAGTATTTT. Translation: CASSDRLQGDTQYF. The chain employs TRBV14 and TRBJ2-3, with a tentative D call TRBD1 (6 bases). The V end was cut by 5 bases, the J end by 5 bases, with 14 bases between. CDR1 is SGHDN and CDR2 is FVKESK in the germline V gene. The CDR3 runs 14 residues. The whole variable domain, remainder taken from reference TRBV14 and TRBJ2-3, is EAGVTQFPSHSVIEKGQTVTLRCDPISGHDNLYWYRRVMGKEIKFLLHFVKESKQDESGMPNNRFLAERTGGTYSTLKVQPAELEDSGVYFCASSDRLQGDTQYFGPGTRLTVL.

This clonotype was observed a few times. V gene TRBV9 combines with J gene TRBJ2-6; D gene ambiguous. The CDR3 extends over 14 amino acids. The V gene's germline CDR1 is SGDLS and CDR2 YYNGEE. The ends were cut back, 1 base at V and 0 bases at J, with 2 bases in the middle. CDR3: CASSVLSGANVLTF. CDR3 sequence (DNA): TGTGCCAGCAGCGTACTCTCTGGGGCCAACGTCCTGACTTTC.

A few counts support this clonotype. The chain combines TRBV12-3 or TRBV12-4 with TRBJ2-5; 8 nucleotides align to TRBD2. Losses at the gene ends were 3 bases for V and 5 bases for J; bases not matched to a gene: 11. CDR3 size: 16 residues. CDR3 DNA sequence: TGTGCCAGCAGTTTTCCGGGCGGGGGGCTGCGGGAGACCCAGTACTTC. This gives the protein CASSFPGGGLRETQYF.

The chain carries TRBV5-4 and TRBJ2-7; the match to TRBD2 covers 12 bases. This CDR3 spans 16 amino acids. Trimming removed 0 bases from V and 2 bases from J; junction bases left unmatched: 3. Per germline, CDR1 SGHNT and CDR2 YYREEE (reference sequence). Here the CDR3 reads CASSLASSGGAYEQYF. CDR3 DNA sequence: TGTGCCAGCAGCTTGGCCTCTAGCGGGGGGGCCTACGAGCAGTACTTC.

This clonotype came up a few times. The CDR3 here is CASSYPGLGDQPQHF. CDR3 coding DNA: TGTGCCAGCAGTTACCCGGGGCTAGGGGATCAGCCCCAGCATTTT. This chain joins TRBV6-2 or TRBV6-3 and TRBJ1-5, with D tentatively TRBD1 (5 bases). V lost 2 bases to trimming and J lost 5 bases, with 13 bases between them. The CDR3 is made up of 15 amino acids. The germline V gene has CDR1 MNHEY and CDR2 SVGEGT.

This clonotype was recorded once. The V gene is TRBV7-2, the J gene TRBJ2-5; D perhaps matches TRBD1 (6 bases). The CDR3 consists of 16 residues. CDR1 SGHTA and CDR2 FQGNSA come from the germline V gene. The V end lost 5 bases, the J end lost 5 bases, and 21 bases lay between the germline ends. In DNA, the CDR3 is TGTGCCAGCAGCCCTTTTAGTGTTGGGGGCAGGGAGACCCAGTACTTC. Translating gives CASSPFSVGGRETQYF.

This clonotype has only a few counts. CDR3 sequence reads: CASSLLTGSGQPQHF. CDR3 coding DNA: TGTGCCAGCAGTTTGTTGACAGGTTCCGGTCAGCCCCAGCATTTT. The chain carries TRBV28 and TRBJ1-5; perhaps TRBD1 as D (6 bases). Germline CDR1 is MDHEN and CDR2 is SYDVKM. There are 15 residues in the CDR3. Trimming stripped 3 bases from V and 6 bases from J, with 15 bases between.

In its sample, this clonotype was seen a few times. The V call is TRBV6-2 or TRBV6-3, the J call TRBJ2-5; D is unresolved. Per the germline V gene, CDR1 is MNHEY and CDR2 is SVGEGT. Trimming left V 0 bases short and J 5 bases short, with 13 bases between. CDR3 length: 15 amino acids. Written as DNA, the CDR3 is TGTGCCAGCAGTTACTCTCGCTCCAGGCGGGAGACCCAGTACTTC. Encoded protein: CASSYSRSRRETQYF.

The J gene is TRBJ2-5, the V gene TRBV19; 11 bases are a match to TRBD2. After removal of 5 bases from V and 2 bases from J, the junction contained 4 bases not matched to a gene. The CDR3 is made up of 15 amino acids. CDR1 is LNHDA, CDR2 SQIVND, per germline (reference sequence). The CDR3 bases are TGTGCCAGTAGTTCTAGCGGGGGGAGACAAGAGACCCAGTACTTC. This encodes CASSSSGGRQETQYF.

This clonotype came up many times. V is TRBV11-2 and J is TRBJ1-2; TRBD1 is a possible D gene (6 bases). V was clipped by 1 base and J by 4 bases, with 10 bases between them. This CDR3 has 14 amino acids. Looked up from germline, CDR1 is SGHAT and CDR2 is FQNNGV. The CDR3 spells CASSLGGGFYGYTF. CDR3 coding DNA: TGTGCCAGCAGCTTAGGTGGGGGCTTCTATGGCTACACCTTC. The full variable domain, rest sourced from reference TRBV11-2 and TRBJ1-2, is EAGVAQSPRYKIIEKRQSVAFWCNPISGHATLYWYQQILGQGPKLLIQFQNNGVVDDSQLPKDRFSAERLKGVDSTLKIQPAKLEDSAVYLCASSLGGGFYGYTFGSGTRLTVV.

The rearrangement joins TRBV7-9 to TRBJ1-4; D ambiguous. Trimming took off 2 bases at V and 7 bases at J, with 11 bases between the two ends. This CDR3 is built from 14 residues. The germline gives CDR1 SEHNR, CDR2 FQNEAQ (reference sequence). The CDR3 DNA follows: TGTGCCAGCAGCTTAAGGGAAATTGGTGAAAAACTGTTTTTT. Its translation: CASSLREIGEKLFF.

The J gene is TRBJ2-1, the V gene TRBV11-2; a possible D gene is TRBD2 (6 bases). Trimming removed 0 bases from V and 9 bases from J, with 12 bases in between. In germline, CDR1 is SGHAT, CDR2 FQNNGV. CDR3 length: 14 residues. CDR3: CASSLDGGSSEQFF. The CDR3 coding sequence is TGTGCCAGCAGCTTAGATGGAGGGTCGTCTGAGCAGTTCTTC.

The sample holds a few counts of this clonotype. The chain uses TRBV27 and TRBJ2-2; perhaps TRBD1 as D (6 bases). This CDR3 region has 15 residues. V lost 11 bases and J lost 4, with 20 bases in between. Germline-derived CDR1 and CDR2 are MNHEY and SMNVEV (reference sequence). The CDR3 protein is CAAGPSGAGTGELFF. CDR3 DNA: TGTGCCGCAGGTCCCTCAGGGGCGGGCACCGGGGAGCTGTTTTTT.

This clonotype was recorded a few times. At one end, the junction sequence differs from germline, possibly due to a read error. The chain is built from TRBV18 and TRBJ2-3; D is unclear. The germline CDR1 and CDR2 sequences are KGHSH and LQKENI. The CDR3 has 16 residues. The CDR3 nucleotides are TGTGCCAGCTCTCCACGGATCTCAACCTACACAGATACGCAGTATTTT. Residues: CASSPRISTYTDTQYF.

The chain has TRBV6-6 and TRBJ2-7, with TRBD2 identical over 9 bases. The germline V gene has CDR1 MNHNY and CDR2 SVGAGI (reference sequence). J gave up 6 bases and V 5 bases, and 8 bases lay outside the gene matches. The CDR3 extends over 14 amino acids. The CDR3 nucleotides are TGTGCCAGCAGTACGGGCGGGGGGGCTGCCGAGCAGTACTTC. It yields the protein CASSTGGGAAEQYF.

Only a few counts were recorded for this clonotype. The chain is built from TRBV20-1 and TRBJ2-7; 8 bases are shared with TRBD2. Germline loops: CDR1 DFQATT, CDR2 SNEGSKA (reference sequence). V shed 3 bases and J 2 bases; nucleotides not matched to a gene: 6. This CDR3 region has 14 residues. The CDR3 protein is CSASRSGEPYEQYF. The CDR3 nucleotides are TGCAGTGCTAGTCGTAGCGGGGAACCCTACGAGCAGTACTTC.

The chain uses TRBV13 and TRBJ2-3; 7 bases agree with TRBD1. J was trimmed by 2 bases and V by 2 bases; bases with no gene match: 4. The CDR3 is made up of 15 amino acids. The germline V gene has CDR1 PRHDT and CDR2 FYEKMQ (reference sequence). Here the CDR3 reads CASSLRDSHTDTQYF. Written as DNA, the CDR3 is TGTGCCAGCAGCTTACGGGACAGCCACACAGATACGCAGTATTTT.